The 26 T cell receptor beta chains presented below share a single source sample, sequenced in a study of breast tumors, draining lymph nodes, adjacent tissues. Axillary draining lymph nodes of breast cancer patients supplied the node samples. TCRdb called the multiplex PCR reads again in MiXCR, with one record for every CDR3 protein. Seen here are approximately 89,000 distinct CDR3 sequences, roughly 29% observed once, and the top ten hold roughly 8.1%. The sequenced material came from axillary lymph node tissue. The origin of the receptors is a female donor with breast cancer. Some clones in this sample may be carry-over from other donors' samples.

This clonotype was found a few times. The chain recombines TRBV30 with TRBJ2-1; 9 bases match TRBD1. V lost 2 bases, J lost 6 bases, and 8 bases stayed unmatched. Germline V gene sequence: CDR1 GTSNPN, CDR2 SVGIG (reference sequence). The CDR3 loop spans 15 amino acids. CDR3 sequence: CAWSIPGTGSNEQFF. CDR3 DNA sequence: TGTGCCTGGAGTATACCCGGGACAGGGAGCAATGAGCAGTTCTTC.

This clonotype was picked up many times. CDR3 region: CASRQGASETQYF. The CDR3 DNA follows: TGTGCTAGCCGACAGGGGGCTTCGGAGACCCAGTACTTC. The chain recombines TRBV12-5 with TRBJ2-5, with 10 bases lining up with TRBD1. There are 13 residues in the CDR3. V shed 9 bases and J 5 bases; nucleotides not matched to a gene: 6. Germline V CDR1 and CDR2: LGHNT, FRNRAP.

Many counts were recorded for this clonotype. The CDR3 DNA reads as TGCAGTGCTAAGGAACTTGGGAGGACGAACACCGGGGAGCTGTTTTTT. Amino acids: CSAKELGRTNTGELFF. J is TRBJ2-2 and V is TRBV20-1; D is perhaps TRBD2 (6 bases). The CDR3 totals 16 residues. V lost 4 bases to trimming and J lost 0 bases, with 15 bases between them. Germline V gives CDR1 DFQATT, CDR2 SNEGSKA (reference sequence).

This clonotype was recorded many times. This chain connects TRBV20-1 to TRBJ1-3; D is possibly TRBD1 (6 bases). Trimming took off 1 base at V and 0 bases at J, with 19 bases between the two ends. Germline V gives CDR1 DFQATT, CDR2 SNEGSKA (reference sequence). This CDR3 has 18 residues. Written as DNA, the CDR3 is TGCAGTGCTAGAGTTTTGAACCCGGACAGTAGCTCTGGAAACACCATATATTTT. Residues: CSARVLNPDSSSGNTIYF.

This clonotype was counted at least ten times. The chain links TRBV11-3 to TRBJ2-1; 12 bases match TRBD2. V lost 2 bases to trimming and J lost 6 bases; unmatched junction nucleotides: 2. The CDR3 contains 15 residues. Germline values: CDR1 SGHNT, CDR2 YENEEA. The CDR3 region has the DNA TGTGCCAGCAGCTTAAAGACTAGCGGGAGCAATGAGCAGTTCTTC. It codes for CASSLKTSGSNEQFF.

Note on this clonotype: The junction departs from the called germline gene at one end, perhaps through a read error. The gene calls are TRBV2 and TRBJ2-7; D call uncertain. CDR3 length: 13 residues. The V gene's germline CDR1 is SNHLY and CDR2 FYNNEI. The CDR3 nucleotides read TGTGCCAGCAGCCTACCCGTAGGTGACGAGCAGTACTTT. This encodes CASSLPVGDEQYF.

The sample holds many counts of this clonotype. J is TRBJ2-1 and V is TRBV5-1; D is perhaps TRBD1 or TRBD2 (5 bases each). Germline V CDR1 and CDR2: SGHRS, YFSETQ. This CDR3 has 16 residues. Trimming removed 0 bases at V and 7 bases at J, with 17 bases between. The CDR3 coding sequence is TGCGCCAGCAGCTTGGGGTACGCAGGGCGCGGGAATGAGCAGTTCTTC. It specifies CASSLGYAGRGNEQFF.

The rearrangement joins TRBV11-2 to TRBJ1-6; D may be TRBD1 (6 bases). The germline V gene encodes CDR1 SGHAT and CDR2 FQNNGV. The CDR3 spans 15 residues. Trimming left V 3 bases short and J 10 bases short, with 16 bases between. CDR3 in amino acids: CASSFAGQGLSPLHF. DNA for the CDR3: TGTGCCAGCAGCTTTGCGGGGCAGGGGCTCTCACCCCTCCACTTT.

This clonotype was detected many times. V is TRBV12-3 or TRBV12-4 and J is TRBJ1-1, with D possibly being TRBD1 (5 bases). The V gene lost 6 bases and the J gene lost 1 base, with 9 bases spanning the gap. The CDR3 runs to 13 residues. The CDR3 here is CASSSGRNTEAFF. The CDR3 DNA is TGTGCCAGCAGCTCAGGGAGGAACACTGAAGCTTTCTTT.

A word on this clonotype: One junction end disagrees with the germline gene, perhaps due to a read error. The V and J genes are TRBV7-9 and TRBJ1-2; D perhaps matches TRBD1 (5 bases). The CDR3 spans 15 residues. Germline CDR1 SEHNR, CDR2 FQNEAQ (reference sequence). CDR3 nucleotides: TGTGCCAGCAGCGACCCCGACTGGGGCGACTATGACTACACCTTC. This gives the protein CASSDPDWGDYDYTF.

The V gene is TRBV10-3, the J gene TRBJ1-6; a weak D match, TRBD1 (5 bases). V dropped 2 bases and J dropped 7 bases, with 12 bases sitting between them. Germline-derived CDR1 and CDR2 are ENHRY and SYGVKD. The CDR3 extends over 15 amino acids. DNA of the CDR3: TGTGCCATCAGTGAGAGACAGATCTGGAATTCACCCCTCCACTTT. This gives the protein CAISERQIWNSPLHF.

This clonotype was seen at least ten times. The V gene is TRBV12-3 or TRBV12-4, the J gene TRBJ2-3, with D perhaps TRBD1 or TRBD2 (5 bases each). The CDR3 length is 15 residues. Trimming pared 6 bases from V and 0 bases from J, leaving 13 bases between. CDR3 sequence (DNA): TGTGCCAGCAGGACTTTGGGACCTAGCACAGATACGCAGTATTTT. This translates into CASRTLGPSTDTQYF.

Regarding this clonotype: A read error may produce the germline difference seen at one junction end. This chain's CDR3 is CANSFAGTSGYTF. The DNA for the CDR3 is TGTGCCAACAGCTTCGCAGGGACCAGTGGTTACACCTTC. The V call is TRBV5-4, the J call TRBJ1-2, with D perhaps matching TRBD1 (5 bases). The CDR3 has 13 amino acids. Germline V gene data show CDR1 as SGHNT and CDR2 as YYREEE (reference sequence). The full variable domain, in which reference TRBV5-4 and TRBJ1-2 provide the parts outside the CDR3, is ETGVTQSPTHLIKTRGQQVTLRCSSQSGHNTVSWYQQALGQGPQFIFQYYREEENGRGNFPPRFSGLQFPNYSSELNVNALELDDSALYLCANSFAGTSGYTFGSGTRLTVV.

This clonotype was recorded many times. The chain combines TRBV20-1 with TRBJ2-5; D gene uncertain. V lost 7 bases, J lost 2 bases, and 17 bases lay in between. The CDR3 is made up of 14 amino acids. Germline assignment: CDR1 DFQATT and CDR2 SNEGSKA (reference sequence). The CDR3 DNA sequence: TGCAGTGTTGAACCCCCAGACGAACAAGAGACCCAGTACTTC. It is translated as CSVEPPDEQETQYF.

The sample holds many counts of this clonotype. This sequence may be a read error, since a much larger clone differs from it by one base. The V call is TRBV14, the J call TRBJ1-6; 9 bases are shared with TRBD1. Germline values: CDR1 SGHDN, CDR2 FVKESK. CDR3 length equals 15 residues. Losses at the gene ends were 4 bases for V and 10 bases for J; bases not matched to a gene: 8. CDR3 DNA sequence: TGTGCCAGCAGCCGGAGGACAGGGGCTTTATCACCCCTCCACTTT. As protein: CASSRRTGALSPLHF.

This clonotype was counted ten times or more. V usage is TRBV6-5 and J usage is TRBJ1-3, with 8 positions matching TRBD1. Germline trimming cut 5 bases from V and 0 bases from J; bases unmatched to any gene: 0. CDR1 MNHEY and CDR2 SVGAGI come from the germline V gene. CDR3 size: 14 residues. The CDR3 sequence is CASSGTGSGNTIYF. CDR3 sequence (DNA): TGTGCCAGCAGTGGGACAGGCTCTGGAAACACCATATATTTT.

This clonotype was observed many times. The chain employs TRBV4-2 and TRBJ2-6, with D perhaps TRBD2 (6 bases). V was clipped by 1 base and J by 0 bases, with 13 bases between them. This CDR3 spans 18 amino acids. Germline V gene lookup returns CDR1 LGHNA and CDR2 YNFKEQ. Written as DNA, the CDR3 is TGTGCCAGCAGCCAAGCTAGCGCCCTAACCTCTGGGGCCAACGTCCTGACTTTC. Protein sequence: CASSQASALTSGANVLTF.

This clonotype counts as medium-sized. The rearrangement links TRBV29-1 to TRBJ2-1; no firm D call. V was trimmed by 4 bases and J by 7 bases, leaving 8 bases between them. Germline values: CDR1 SQVTM, CDR2 ANQGSEA. The CDR3 is 11 amino acids. This chain's CDR3 is CSVGGRNEQFF. For the CDR3, the DNA is TGCAGCGTTGGAGGAAGGAATGAGCAGTTCTTC.

This clonotype occurred once. This chain connects TRBV9 to TRBJ2-7; D assignment may be TRBD1 or TRBD2 (5 bases each). Germline values: CDR1 SGDLS, CDR2 YYNGEE. V was clipped by 7 bases and J by 5 bases, with 13 bases between them. The CDR3 length is 12 residues. The CDR3 DNA sequence: TGTGCCAGCGGCAAGGGGACGGACGAGCAGTACTTC. It translates to CASGKGTDEQYF.

The sample holds many counts of this clonotype. The chain carries TRBV15 and TRBJ2-2; the match to TRBD1 covers 9 bases. The germline V gene encodes CDR1 LNHNV and CDR2 YYDKDF (reference sequence). The V gene end was trimmed by 8 bases and the J gene end by 7 bases; junction bases not matched to a gene: 11. The CDR3 totals 15 residues. The CDR3 DNA follows: TGTGCCACCGGTAACAGGGGGCAACGGATCGGGGAGCTGTTTTTT. As protein: CATGNRGQRIGELFF.

This clonotype was recorded many times. The CDR3 reads CASSQAGGNTGELFF. The CDR3 coding sequence is TGCGCCAGCAGCCAAGCGGGAGGGAACACCGGGGAGCTGTTTTTT. This chain links TRBV4-3 with TRBJ2-2; 7 bases are a match to TRBD2. Germline loops: CDR1 LGHNA, CDR2 YSLEER. V shed 1 base and J 1 base; nucleotides not matched to a gene: 0. The CDR3 totals 15 residues.

This clonotype has just a few counts. The CDR3 end shows no conserved phenylalanine or tryptophan, and so a read error is likely. The CDR3 nucleotides read TGTGCCAGCAGCTTAGGCGTTTCTAGCGGGAGCGGAGATACGCAGTATCTT. It codes for CASSLGVSSGSGDTQYL. J is TRBJ2-3 and V is TRBV7-2; 10 nucleotides align to TRBD2. Germline trimming cut 1 base from V and 5 bases from J; bases unmatched to any gene: 9. Germline V gene data show CDR1 as SGHTA and CDR2 as FQGNSA. The CDR3 length is 17 residues.

A single count supports this clonotype. The missing conserved phenylalanine or tryptophan at the end of this CDR3 makes a read error likely. The DNA is omitted, as the CDR3 cannot be located on it reliably, and the CDR3 follows TCRdb's listing. This chain uses TRBV7-3 with TRBJ2-6; the table names TRBD2, a call not compared with the DNA. The germline CDR1 and CDR2 sequences are SGHTA and FQGTGA. Both ends counted, the CDR3 spans 8 residues. The CDR3 is CASSQYTS.

CDR3 bases: TGTGCCAGTAGTATAGAGGCCAGAAACACTGAAGCTTTCTTT. This codes for CASSIEARNTEAFF. V gene TRBV19 combines with J gene TRBJ1-1; D unclear. Germline-derived CDR1 and CDR2 are LNHDA and SQIVND (reference sequence). V lost 0 bases and J 2 bases, leaving 7 bases between the germline ends. This CDR3 contains 14 residues.

This clonotype was observed at least ten times. The chain combines TRBV5-4 with TRBJ2-7; perhaps TRBD2 as D (5 bases). This CDR3 has 12 amino acids. Trimming shortened V by 10 bases and J by 7 bases, and 18 bases separated the two germline ends. The germline CDR1 and CDR2 sequences are SGHNT and YYREEE (reference sequence). CDR3 sequence reads: CAGPRLALEQYF. CDR3 in DNA: TGTGCCGGGCCAAGGCTAGCCCTGGAGCAGTACTTC.

About this clonotype itself: A much larger clone sits a single nucleotide away, making a read error possible. This rearrangement joins TRBV20-1 to TRBJ2-1, with TRBD2 matching over 12 bases. Germline V gene lookup returns CDR1 DFQATT and CDR2 SNEGSKA (reference sequence). The CDR3 covers 15 residues. V was clipped by 0 bases and J by 6 bases; unmatched bases: 3. The CDR3 DNA reads as TGCAGTGCTAGAGATCTAGCGGGAGGGCCCAATGAGCAGTTCTTC. This codes for CSARDLAGGPNEQFF.